The clone carrying this TCR beta chain turned up a few times. The table came from immunoSEQ multiplex PCR; TCRdb's copy has only in-frame clones and leaves some out. Of over 35,000 clones listed, 87% are singletons. The sample is drawn from a study of T cell changes during pregnancy in multiple sclerosis. Per germline, CDR1 ENHRY and CDR2 SYGVKD. The ends were cut back, 0 bases at V and 3 bases at J, with 8 bases in the middle. The CDR3 is 14 residues long. Source: CD4+ T cells from peripheral blood mononuclear cells, taken after pregnancy. The receptor was isolated from a female donor with multiple sclerosis, enrolled in a pregnancy study. V is TRBV10-3 and J is TRBJ1-1; no definite D call. The CDR3 sequence is CAISESETDTEAFF. The CDR3 nucleotides are TGTGCCATCAGTGAGTCGGAGACGGACACTGAAGCTTTCTTT.